The source of this T cell receptor (beta chain) is a study of blood T cell repertoires in COVID-19. About the study: In each case, the material was cDNA or gDNA derived from T cells, B-cell-depleted T cells, or PBMCs.

This table comes from immunoSEQ multiplex PCR, and its TCRdb copy is limited to in-frame clones, with some not included. The sample contains approximately 100,000 clones, about four fifths of which appear only once. Trimming removed 6 bases from V and 6 bases from J, with 15 bases in between. The CDR3 runs 13 residues. CDR1 is SEHNR, CDR2 FQNEAQ, per germline (reference sequence). The source of this sequence is a human donor in a cohort sampled during active COVID-19. The sample was peripheral blood. V usage is TRBV7-9 and J usage is TRBJ2-7; D is perhaps TRBD1 (6 bases). The CDR3 sequence is CASSKDSFAEQYF. The CDR3 DNA is TGTGCCAGCAGTAAGGACAGCTTCGCCGAGCAGTACTTC. Combining the CDR3 with reference TRBV7-9 and TRBJ2-7 gives the whole variable domain DTGVSQNPRHKITKRGQNVTFRCDPISEHNRLYWYRQTLGQGPEFLTYFQNEAQLEKSRLLSDRFSAERPKGSFSTLEIQRTEQGDSAMYLCASSKDSFAEQYFGPGTRLTVT.